This T cell receptor beta chain was retrieved from a study of lymphopenia after photon versus proton radiotherapy. Profiled with immunoSEQ multiplex PCR; TCRdb holds only in-frame clones, not every one. The sample lists approximately 70,000 clones, about 90% seen once, with around 13% in the top ten. This clone has a single count. The CDR3 has 14 amino acids. Germline CDR1 SGHKS, CDR2 YYEKEE (reference sequence). V was cut by 2 bases and J by 1 base, with 7 bases left in between. The rearrangement joins TRBV5-5 to TRBJ2-1; D is ambiguous. This TCR was sampled from a man at least 80 years old with esophageal cancer. The sample consisted of peripheral blood, taken from a patient treated with proton-based radiotherapy. The CDR3 nucleotides are TGTGCCAGCAGCTTTTCCGGGTCCTACAATGAGCAGTTCTTC. This translates into CASSFSGSYNEQFF.